This paragraph covers one T cell receptor (beta chain) sequence. This clone came up a few times. Its antigen target is currently unknown. Base qualities are missing; no much larger clone stands one base away. CD8 naive samples were obtained by positive selection for CCR7 among CD45RO-negative cells, yielding a CD45RA+CCR7+ population from which TemRA cells were excluded. Donors were healthy HIV-negative adults with no recently reported acute infections or vaccinations. Only Caucasian adults living in Nashville, Tennessee, USA were represented among the donors. After blood collection by leukapheresis, PBMCs were isolated using Ficoll-Histopaque density gradient centrifugation and then cryopreserved in the vapor phase of liquid nitrogen. Analytical flow cytometry was used to check the purity and quantity of each magnetically sorted T cell population. Genomic DNA was isolated from each sorted fraction and quantified by UV absorbance on a Nanodrop 2000c.

The data originate from a study of shared clonotypes between healthy human individuals (dated by TCRdb to between 2020 and 2021). Broadly, across the study: The cohort comprised a couple of women and a few men aged 18 to 49 years. For each donor, CD4 naive and CD4 memory were each given three plates, CD8 naive was given two plates, and CD8 memory was given one plate. To estimate repertoire size and how much clonotypes are shared between individuals, the study performed deep sequencing of blood TCR repertoires from five healthy adults. Different laboratories and diverse techniques were used to prepare libraries and sequence TCR repertoires, to increase sequencing depth and limit assay-specific biases. Each donor's leukapheresis produced roughly between roughly 0.85 and 10 billion PBMCs.

Overall study outcomes, separate from this receptor: Higher generation probabilities were observed for clonotypes shared by all four sorted-subset donors than for non-shared clonotypes. Pairwise subsampling indicated that sequencing depth was expected to affect the degree of clonotype sharing among donors. Sampling was restricted to blood, and TCR repertoires in tissues likely differ from the TCR repertoires found in blood. The small number of donors limited the genetic and exposure-history diversity represented. Naive subsets generally had larger estimated clonotype richness than memory subsets did. Sharing across four donors was observed for around 5% of naive CD4, over 3% of naive CD8, 2% to 2.5% of memory CD4, and about 0.38% of memory CD8 clonotypes. Rarefaction of sorted-subset datasets indicated incomplete sequencing despite the large sequencing depth.

Using the deep immunoSEQ assay, multiplex PCR amplified TCR CDR3 regions from genomic DNA. Genomic DNA extracted from each cell subset was distributed evenly over all wells of several immunoSEQ 96-well plates, and each plate served as one replicate. For sorted subsets, each replicate PCR was loaded with around 220 ng genomic DNA, equivalent to 30,000 or so T cell genomes. Purified libraries were quantified with a Qubit 3.0 fluorometer, sized on a Bioanalyzer 2100, and re-quantified with the KAPA Library Quantification kit. A separate single-read 150-cycle Illumina NextSeq 550 flow cell was used to sequence each immunoSEQ 96-well plate. The published analysis was carried out like this. Because the immunoSEQ output held only junctional sequences and lacked quality scores, the filtering could not match the filtering applied to full-length reads. To assign V/J genes and CDR3, sequences were annotated using PyIR, a Python wrapper for IgBLAST v1.9, with IMGT germline references. Reads were filtered out if the reads had weak V/J assignments (E-value above 1e-6), no CDR3, stop codons, out-of-frame junctions, or ambiguous translated residues. V3J clonotypes were defined by identical inferred V gene, J gene, and CDR3 amino acid sequence. Percentage overlap between repertoires was calculated by dividing the number of shared unique clonotypes by the size of the smaller repertoire. Richness of each repertoire was evaluated using RTK rarefaction, the Chao1 estimator, and Recon v2.1 estimates of unobserved clonotypes. Generation probabilities for all TCRbeta clonotypes obtained by the gDNA method from several donors were computed using OLGA. In TCRdb, the immuneACCESS table is reduced to in-frame sequences with V and J assigned. These tables do not hold every clone; where another copy was compared, an unresolved V gene accounts for under half, and the others remain unexplained. That table is the source of V, J and clone size, and D and trimming were worked out from the DNA. The sample has 1.5 million to 2.5 million clones on record, approximately 94% of them singletons. The ten largest make up more than 0.95% of the sample.

Reading the germline V gene gives CDR1 SGDLS and CDR2 YYNGEE. V and J are truncated by 5 bases and 5 bases respectively, leaving an intervening sequence of 10 bases. From its cysteine to its phenylalanine, the CDR3 spans 12 amino acids. The read is trimmed to its CDR3 DNA, 36 bases read in frame from base 1. The source material was naive CD8+ T cells sorted from blood. In the paper's terms, the cell subset or site label means: CD45RA+CCR7+. Recombination joined TRBV9 with TRBJ1-1; TRBD1 is a possible D gene, resting on 5 matching bases. The receptor was isolated from a man aged 18 to 29 in good health. The sequence in DNA is TGTGCCAGCAGTGCAGGGTCGACTGAAGCTTTCTTT. Translated, this is CASSAGSTEAFF.